A single sample gave rise to the 5 T cell receptor beta chains below, sequenced in a study of blood T cell repertoires in COVID-19. Assay used: immunoSEQ multiplex PCR; TCRdb lists only in-frame clones, some missing. The data contain around 310,000 clones, about 90% of them singletons. What was sequenced was peripheral blood. These receptors came from a middle-aged woman with COVID-19, enrolled during active disease.

This chain joins TRBV27 and TRBJ1-5; 8 bases line up with TRBD1. With V trimmed by 6 bases and J by 2 bases, 6 bases remained unmatched. The CDR3 runs 15 residues. CDR1 is MNHEY, CDR2 SMNVEV, per germline (reference sequence). In DNA, the CDR3 is TGTGCCAGCAGACCGGGACAGGTGCGCAATCAGCCCCAGCATTTT. It yields the protein CASRPGQVRNQPQHF.

The chain has TRBV27 and TRBJ2-7; 7 bases are a match to TRBD2. Per germline, CDR1 MNHEY and CDR2 SMNVEV (reference sequence). CDR3 length: 14 residues. V lost 3 bases and J lost 4; bases outside the gene matches: 6. The CDR3 region is CASSLRREMYEQYF. Written as DNA, the CDR3 is TGTGCCAGCAGTTTGAGGCGGGAGATGTACGAGCAGTACTTC.

This clone was observed a few times. The chain joins TRBV19 to TRBJ2-7; D unclear. The CDR3 is made up of 15 amino acids. Germline V gene data show CDR1 as LNHDA and CDR2 as SQIVND (reference sequence). Trimming pared 0 bases from V and 3 bases from J, leaving 12 bases between. The DNA of the CDR3 is TGTGCCAGTAGTATAGATGTTCAGGTCCTCTACGAGCAGTACTTC. Translating gives CASSIDVQVLYEQYF.

This chain links TRBV7-2 with TRBJ1-1; the D is unclear. V lost 3 bases to trimming and J lost 0 bases, with 14 bases between them. Per the germline V gene, CDR1 is SGHTA and CDR2 is FQGNSA. This CDR3 is built from 16 residues. The CDR3 is CASSFPSRFMNTEAFF. CDR3 coding DNA: TGTGCCAGCAGCTTCCCGTCCCGGTTCATGAACACTGAAGCTTTCTTT.

The rearrangement links TRBV29-1 to TRBJ1-5, with a possible D match to TRBD1 (5 bases). Germline V gene sequence: CDR1 SQVTM, CDR2 ANQGSEA. This CDR3 region has 14 residues. V was pared by 6 bases and J by 1 base, with 13 bases between. CDR3 nucleotide sequence: TGCAGCGTGGGGGACTTATTCAGCAATCAGCCCCAGCATTTT. This gives the protein CSVGDLFSNQPQHF.